This entry features one T cell receptor (beta chain) sequence. The antigen this receptor binds is unknown. No much larger clone exists at a distance of one base, and base qualities are not known. Library method: RT-PCR. Sequencing took place on an Illumina HiSeq 2500. Clones were called with MiXCR by TCRdb after fastp trimmed the public reads at Q25, and only in-frame beta chains were retained. Rows with a matching CDR3 protein are joined into one entry that keeps the most common DNA and genes. This sample is represented by 500,000 to 600,000 distinct CDR3 sequences; about an eighth of them were singletons. The ten top clones hold more than 8.5% of the sample. The entry originates in a study of response to subunit inactivated influenza vaccine (dated by TCRdb to 2016 to 2019). Regarding the complete study: Deep quantitative profiling of the T cell receptor repertoire was used in the study to follow responses to a trivalent subunit inactivated influenza vaccine. The paper as a whole reports these results and caveats: According to the authors, only a limited number of new T cells may be recruited by each seasonal influenza vaccination.

The source was PBMCs from blood, collected on the day of vaccination. The clonotype originates from a man in his fifties or sixties who received an inactivated influenza vaccine. Donor details come from another sample of the same person, matched by shared clones.

The DNA sequence is as follows: TGTGCCAGCAGCCAAGATGGTAGCGGGAGGGCCGGACTGTTTTTT. This codes for CASSQDGSGRAGLFF. The sequence links TRBV4-2 to TRBJ2-2, with 11 central nucleotides matching TRBD2. The germline V gene sets CDR1 to LGHNA and CDR2 to YNFKEQ. From the cysteine through the phenylalanine, the CDR3 covers 15 amino acids. The kept DNA is CDR3 alone, 45 bases in frame from the first base. At the junction V is shortened by 0 bases and J by 14 bases; bases outside the gene matches: 8.